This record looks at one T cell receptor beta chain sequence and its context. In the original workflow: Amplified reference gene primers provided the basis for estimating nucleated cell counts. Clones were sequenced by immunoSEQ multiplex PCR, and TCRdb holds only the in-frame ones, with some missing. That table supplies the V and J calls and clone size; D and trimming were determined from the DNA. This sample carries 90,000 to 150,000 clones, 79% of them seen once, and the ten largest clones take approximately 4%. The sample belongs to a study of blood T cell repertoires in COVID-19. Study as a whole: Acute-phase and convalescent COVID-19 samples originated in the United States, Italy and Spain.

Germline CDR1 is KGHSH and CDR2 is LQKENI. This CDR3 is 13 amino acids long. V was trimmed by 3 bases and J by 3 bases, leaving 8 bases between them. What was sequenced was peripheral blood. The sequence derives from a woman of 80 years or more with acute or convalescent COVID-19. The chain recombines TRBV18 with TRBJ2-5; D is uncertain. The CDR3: CASSPGLEETQYF. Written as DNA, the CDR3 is TGTGCCAGCTCACCGGGCTTAGAAGAGACCCAGTACTTC. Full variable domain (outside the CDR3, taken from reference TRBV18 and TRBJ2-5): NAGVMQNPRHLVRRRGQEARLRCSPMKGHSHVYWYRQLPEEGLKFMVYLQKENIIDESGMPKERFSAEFPKEGPSILRIQQVVRGDSAAYFCASSPGLEETQYFGPGTRLLVL.